The 10 T cell receptor beta chains given below trace back to one sample, sequenced in a study of CD8+ T cells in alopecia areata. cDNA reverse transcribed from extracted RNA served as the sequencing template. This table comes from immunoSEQ multiplex PCR, and its TCRdb copy is limited to in-frame clones, with some not included. The sample gives 200,000 to 250,000 clones, 55% to 70% of which show up once; around 4% is in the top ten. Treatment given: oral pan-JAK inhibitor, 5-10 mg twice daily. The material was CD4+ T cells sorted from blood, obtained at week 4, from a patient treated with tofacitinib. These TCRs come from a human donor with alopecia areata.

The chain uses TRBV6-5 and TRBJ2-7, with 9 positions matching TRBD1. The V gene's germline CDR1 is MNHEY and CDR2 SVGAGI. CDR3 size: 14 residues. V was clipped by 2 bases and J by 3 bases; unmatched bases: 2. The CDR3 DNA is TGTGCCAGCAGTTACCGGGACAGGGACTACGAGCAGTACTTC. Translating gives CASSYRDRDYEQYF.

This clone came up a few times. The CDR3 region has the DNA TGTGCCAGCAGCCCTAGACAGGGTAATTCACCCCTCCACTTT. Translated, it gives CASSPRQGNSPLHF. The chain is built from TRBV7-2 and TRBJ1-6; 7 bases line up with TRBD1. The CDR3 spans 14 residues. Germline V gene lookup returns CDR1 SGHTA and CDR2 FQGNSA. The J segment lost 6 bases and the V segment lost 5 bases, leaving 4 bases of the junction unmatched.

The gene calls are TRBV10-3 and TRBJ1-1; TRBD1 matches 7 bases. The germline gives CDR1 ENHRY, CDR2 SYGVKD. The CDR3 runs 15 residues. Trimming cost V 2 bases and J 4 bases; bases outside gene matches: 7. The CDR3 loop is CAISETRGQGTEAFF. The DNA for the CDR3 is TGTGCCATCAGTGAGACTAGGGGGCAGGGCACTGAAGCTTTCTTT.

This clone was found a few times. The CDR3 spells CSVEAQRGAGGTQYF. In nucleotides, the CDR3 is TGCAGCGTTGAAGCCCAGCGGGGGGCCGGAGGGACCCAGTACTTC. The rearrangement uses TRBV29-1 and TRBJ2-7; 9 nucleotides line up with TRBD2. The DNA end is a closer match to TRBJ2-5, so the J assignment may be wrong. The V gene's germline CDR1 is SQVTM and CDR2 ANQGSEA. This CDR3 contains 15 residues.

This sequence joins TRBV7-9 and TRBJ1-1, with TRBD1 matching over 7 bases. Trimming at V came to 1 base and at J to 5 bases, leaving 7 bases not matched to a gene. The CDR3 runs 15 residues. Germline V CDR1 and CDR2: SEHNR, FQNEAQ (reference sequence). The CDR3 sequence is CASSLGAGGGTEAFF. CDR3 nucleotide sequence: TGTGCCAGCAGCTTAGGGGCAGGGGGAGGAACTGAAGCTTTCTTT.

The chain uses TRBV29-1 and TRBJ2-5; D is unclear. With 4 bases removed from V and 3 bases from J, the gap between germline ends came to 9 bases. The CDR3 is 12 amino acids. Germline V gene data show CDR1 as SQVTM and CDR2 as ANQGSEA. CDR3 region: CSVAGPEETQYF. The CDR3 coding sequence is TGCAGCGTTGCGGGCCCCGAAGAGACCCAGTACTTC.

This clone showed up just a few times. This sequence joins TRBV29-1 and TRBJ2-3, with TRBD2 as a possible D gene (6 bases). The CDR3 spans 15 residues. Trimming removed 7 bases from V and 2 bases from J, with 19 bases in between. From germline, CDR1 is SQVTM and CDR2 ANQGSEA. CDR3 sequence (DNA): TGCAGCGCCGCCGAGGGTCGGGGGTTCACAGATACGCAGTATTTT. This gives the protein CSAAEGRGFTDTQYF.

The rearrangement uses TRBV30 and TRBJ1-1, with D possibly being TRBD1 (5 bases). The ends were cut back, 3 bases at V and 5 bases at J, with 10 bases in the middle. The CDR3 length is 12 residues. Germline V CDR1 and CDR2: GTSNPN, SVGIG (reference sequence). The CDR3 DNA follows: TGTGCCTGGAGCCTCAGGGTTACTGAAGCTTTCTTT. Translated: CAWSLRVTEAFF.

The rearrangement links TRBV2 to TRBJ1-5, with 7 bases lining up with TRBD1. Germline CDR1 reads SNHLY; CDR2 reads FYNNEI. V was pared by 6 bases and J by 0 bases, with 5 bases of the junction left unmatched. This CDR3 has 15 amino acids. Written as DNA, the CDR3 is TGTGCCAGCAGCCTACAGGGGACTAGCAATCAGCCCCAGCATTTT. This encodes CASSLQGTSNQPQHF.

This clone appeared a few times. This sequence joins TRBV5-1 and TRBJ2-1; 10 positions match TRBD1. J lost 7 bases, V lost 7 bases, and 11 bases had no gene match. Per the germline V gene, CDR1 is SGHRS and CDR2 is YFSETQ. The CDR3 has 15 amino acids. The CDR3 region is CASRQAGTGVNEQFF. CDR3 coding DNA: TGCGCCAGCCGCCAGGCCGGGACAGGGGTGAATGAGCAGTTCTTC.